The 19 T cell receptor beta chains below come from one sample, sequenced in a study of glioma-infiltrating T cells. Amplification of TCR alpha and beta CDR3 regions from RNA used iRepertoire nested multiplex PCR. TCRdb used MiXCR to reprocess the multiplex PCR reads, holding one entry per CDR3 protein. The table shows roughly 350,000 distinct CDR3 sequences, with 41% occurring only once. Sequencing was carried out using glioma tissue, nonneoplastic brain tissue, or PBMCs (not recorded which). These receptors were collected from a human donor with low-grade glioma or glioblastoma, undergoing nonglioma brain surgery, or in good health (not recorded which).

This clonotype was recorded many times. The genes are TRBV27 and TRBJ2-1, with D tentatively TRBD2 (5 bases). V lost 5 bases, J lost 1 base, and 15 bases lay in between. The germline gives CDR1 MNHEY, CDR2 SMNVEV (reference sequence). There are 16 residues in the CDR3. The CDR3 region is CASSRLSKLSYNEQFF. Here the CDR3 DNA reads TGTGCCAGCAGTCGACTAAGCAAACTTTCCTACAATGAGCAGTTCTTC.

This clonotype was observed a few times. The J gene is TRBJ2-7, the V gene TRBV20-1; TRBD2 matches at 10 bases. This CDR3 has 17 residues. The germline V gene encodes CDR1 DFQATT and CDR2 SNEGSKA (reference sequence). Here the CDR3 reads CSVSGRTSGEQGYEQYF. In DNA form, the CDR3 reads TGCAGCGTTAGTGGTCGGACTAGCGGAGAGCAGGGCTACGAGCAGTACTTC.

This clonotype was recorded a few times. This chain joins TRBV6-5 and TRBJ2-3, with 8 bases fitting TRBD2. The CDR3 covers 15 residues. The germline V gene encodes CDR1 MNHEY and CDR2 SVGAGI. The V and J ends lost 2 bases and 2 bases, in that order; junction bases with no gene match: 3. CDR3 in DNA: TGTGCCAGCAGTTACAGTAGCGGGGACACAGATACGCAGTATTTT. Translated: CASSYSSGDTDTQYF.

The sample holds a few counts of this clonotype. The chain employs TRBV4-1 and TRBJ1-4, with D possibly being TRBD1 (5 bases). Deletions cut 0 bases from V and 7 bases from J, with 15 bases between. Per germline, CDR1 MGHRA and CDR2 YSYEKL. The CDR3 covers 16 residues. CDR3 in DNA: TGCGCCAGCAGCCAAGATGGAGGGGAAGCGGGTGAAAAACTGTTTTTT. Its protein product is CASSQDGGEAGEKLFF.

As concerns this clonotype: Possible read error: a much larger clone is one base away. The chain joins TRBV6-2 or TRBV6-3 to TRBJ2-5; a weak D match, TRBD1 (6 bases). This CDR3 spans 14 amino acids. Germline values: CDR1 MNHEY, CDR2 SVGEGT. CDR3 amino acids: CASSPGTHQEAQYF. The CDR3 nucleotides are TGTGCCAGCAGTCCTGGGACACACCAAGAGGCCCAGTACTTC.

As concerns this clonotype: A much larger clone differs by one base, so this may be a read error. The rearrangement joins TRBV20-1 to TRBJ1-1; TRBD1 aligns across 7 bases. The CDR3 is 14 residues long. Germline V CDR1 and CDR2: DFQATT, SNEGSKA (reference sequence). CDR3 sequence reads: CSASQQGVNTKAFF. CDR3 coding DNA: TGCAGTGCTAGTCAGCAGGGGGTTAACACTAAAGCTTTCTTT.

Turning to this clonotype: This CDR3 fails to terminate in the conserved phenylalanine or tryptophan, so it likely reflects a read error. This chain connects TRBV6-5 to TRBJ1-3; D is possibly TRBD1 (6 bases). The CDR3 consists of 14 residues. Per germline, CDR1 MNHEY and CDR2 SVGAGI. The ends were cut back, 5 bases at V and 0 bases at J, with 8 bases in the middle. CDR3 DNA sequence: TGTGCCAGCAGTGACAGGCTCTCTGGAAACACCATATATCTT. It translates to CASSDRLSGNTIYL.

This clonotype has more than one count but fewer than ten. The gene calls are TRBV28 and TRBJ1-1; TRBD1 aligns across 10 bases. The germline gives CDR1 MDHEN, CDR2 SYDVKM. The CDR3 has 15 residues. The ends lost 5 bases at V and 9 bases at J; junction bases unmatched: 12. The DNA for the CDR3 is TGTGCCAGCAGTAGACTCGGGACAGGGGCCGTCAAAGCTTTCTTT. It yields the protein CASSRLGTGAVKAFF.

The chain employs TRBV10-3 and TRBJ1-5; weak D call: TRBD1 (5 bases). V lost 6 bases, J lost 3 bases, and 15 bases lay in between. The length of the CDR3 is 15 residues. Germline CDR1 ENHRY, CDR2 SYGVKD. The CDR3 here is CAIRRGEGLNQPQHF. The CDR3 DNA sequence: TGTGCCATCAGGCGGGGGGAAGGGCTCAATCAGCCCCAGCATTTT.

This clonotype came up a few times. The J gene is TRBJ2-7, the V gene TRBV5-1; 9 bases fit TRBD1. CDR1 and CDR2 from the germline V gene are SGHRS and YFSETQ. The CDR3 spans 15 residues. V shed 2 bases, J shed 6 bases, and the junction held 9 bases outside the gene matches. CDR3 amino acids: CASSFTGGEVGEQYF. The DNA for the CDR3 is TGCGCCAGCAGCTTTACAGGGGGCGAGGTGGGCGAGCAGTACTTC.

The chain carries TRBV7-2 and TRBJ2-2; 7 bases line up with TRBD1. V was clipped by 4 bases and J by 1 base; unmatched bases: 6. CDR3 size: 16 residues. CDR1 and CDR2 from the germline V gene are SGHTA and FQGNSA. CDR3 sequence (DNA): TGTGCCAGCAGCTGGCCGGGACAGCGGAACACCGGGGAGCTGTTTTTT. Translated: CASSWPGQRNTGELFF.

This rearrangement joins TRBV20-1 to TRBJ2-1; 9 bases map to TRBD2. Germline V gene lookup returns CDR1 DFQATT and CDR2 SNEGSKA (reference sequence). The CDR3 is 11 amino acids. CDR3 sequence reads: CKAGGPVEQFF. In nucleotides, the CDR3 is TGCAAGGCGGGAGGGCCTGTTGAGCAGTTCTTC.

The chain couples TRBV12-3 or TRBV12-4 to TRBJ1-2; 7 positions agree with TRBD1. The CDR3 contains 13 residues. V was clipped by 8 bases and J by 5 bases; unmatched bases: 8. The chain's CDR3 is CASGDRDSYGYTF. CDR3 DNA: TGTGCCAGCGGGGACCGGGACAGTTATGGCTACACCTTC.

This clonotype was observed many times. The gene calls are TRBV4-1 and TRBJ2-3; 9 bases align to TRBD1. The CDR3 has 15 residues. The junction had 5 bases not matched to a gene; V was cut back by 3 bases and J by 4 bases. CDR1 and CDR2 (germline): MGHRA, YSYEKL. CDR3 protein: CASSQDRGRADTQYF. The CDR3, as DNA: TGCGCCAGCAGCCAGGACAGGGGACGCGCAGATACGCAGTATTTT.

The V and J genes are TRBV7-2 and TRBJ2-2; 10 bases are a match to TRBD1. This CDR3 has 15 residues. V shed 3 bases and J 3 bases; nucleotides not matched to a gene: 1. The germline CDR1 and CDR2 sequences are SGHTA and FQGNSA. The CDR3 spells CASSLGQGYTGELFF. CDR3 DNA sequence: TGTGCCAGCAGCTTGGGACAGGGGTACACCGGGGAGCTGTTTTTT.

Regarding this clonotype: One base away lies a much larger clone, so this may be a sequencing read error. V usage is TRBV6-5 and J usage is TRBJ1-1, with D unclear. Trimming took off 2 bases at V and 7 bases at J, with 8 bases between the two ends. Looked up from germline, CDR1 is MNHEY and CDR2 is SVGAGI. This CDR3 has 12 residues. This CDR3 is CASSYGKVEAFF. The CDR3 DNA sequence: TGTGCCAGCAGTTACGGGAAAGTTGAAGCTTTCTTT.

The sample holds many counts of this clonotype. The CDR3 bases are TGTGCCAGCAGTGAATCGATTGCGAGTCAGCCCCAGCATTTT. Protein product: CASSESIASQPQHF. The chain links TRBV2 to TRBJ1-5; D unclear. The CDR3 extends over 14 amino acids. The V and J ends lost 2 bases and 6 bases respectively, with 11 bases between them. Germline V lookup: CDR1 SNHLY, CDR2 FYNNEI.

This clonotype was observed a single time. The rearrangement links TRBV4-2 to TRBJ2-7; weak D call: TRBD2 (5 bases). The V and J ends lost 0 bases and 12 bases respectively, with 18 bases between them. This CDR3 region has 14 residues. The germline V gene has CDR1 LGHNA and CDR2 YNFKEQ. CDR3 bases: TGTGCCAGCAGCCAAGATCGCGGTGTCGTTCTAGCGTACTTC. Amino acids: CASSQDRGVVLAYF.

The gene calls are TRBV18 and TRBJ2-1, with D unclear. V lost 2 bases and J 8 bases, leaving 16 bases between the germline ends. Germline CDR1 reads KGHSH; CDR2 reads LQKENI. This CDR3 is built from 15 residues. CDR3 nucleotides: TGTGCCAGCTCACCAGTATCAGCGATGAGTTATGAGCAGTTCTTC. Protein: CASSPVSAMSYEQFF.